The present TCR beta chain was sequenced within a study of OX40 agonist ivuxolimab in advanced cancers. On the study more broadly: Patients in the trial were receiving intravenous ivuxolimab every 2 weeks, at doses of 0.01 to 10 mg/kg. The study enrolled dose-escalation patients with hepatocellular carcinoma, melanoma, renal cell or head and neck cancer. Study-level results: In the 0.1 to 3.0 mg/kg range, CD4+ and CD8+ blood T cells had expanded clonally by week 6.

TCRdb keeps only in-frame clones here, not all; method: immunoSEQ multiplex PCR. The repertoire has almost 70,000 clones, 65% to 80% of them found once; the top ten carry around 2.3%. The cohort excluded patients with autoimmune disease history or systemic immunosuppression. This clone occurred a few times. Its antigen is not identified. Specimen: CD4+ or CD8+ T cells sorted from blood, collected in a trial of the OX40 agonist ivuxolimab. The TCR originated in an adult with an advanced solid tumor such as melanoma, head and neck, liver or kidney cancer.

The CDR3, as DNA: TGTGCCAGCAGCTTAGAACAGGGAAGGGAGCAGTTCTTC. Protein product: CASSLEQGREQFF. This chain connects TRBV7-2 to TRBJ2-1; tentative D call: TRBD1 (6 bases). The V end lost 1 base, the J end lost 10 bases, and 11 bases lay between the germline ends. This CDR3 has 13 amino acids. Germline V gene lookup returns CDR1 SGHTA and CDR2 FQGNSA.